The 30 T cell receptor beta chains below all came from one sample that was sequenced in a study of blood T cell repertoires in COVID-19. Some clones are missing from TCRdb's copy, which holds only in-frame ones; the method was immunoSEQ multiplex PCR. The table includes fewer than 95,000 clones, about 84% detected once. Specimen: peripheral blood. Source of these receptors: a human donor in a cohort sampled during active COVID-19.

The chain has TRBV7-3 and TRBJ2-3; 8 positions match TRBD2. Trimming took 5 bases from V and 1 from J; bases not matched to a gene: 8. This CDR3 is built from 16 residues. The germline V gene encodes CDR1 SGHTA and CDR2 FQGTGA. The CDR3 coding sequence is TGTGCCAGCAGCGAAACTAGCGGCCTGGGCACAGATACGCAGTATTTT. Protein sequence: CASSETSGLGTDTQYF. The full variable domain, its missing parts supplied by reference TRBV7-3 and TRBJ2-3, is GAGVSQTPSNKVTEKGKYVELRCDPISGHTALYWYRQSLGQGPEFLIYFQGTGAADDSGLPNDRFFAVRPEGSVSTLKIQRTERGDSAVYLCASSETSGLGTDTQYFGPGTRLTVL.

The chain is built from TRBV14 and TRBJ2-2; 14 bases line up with TRBD2. Losses at the gene ends were 4 bases for V and 8 bases for J; bases not matched to a gene: 9. The CDR3 length is 17 residues. Germline V gene lookup returns CDR1 SGHDN and CDR2 FVKESK. The CDR3 is CASSPAGLAGGKGELFF. The CDR3 DNA reads as TGTGCCAGCAGCCCCGCCGGACTAGCGGGGGGCAAGGGGGAGCTGTTTTTT. Supplemented by reference TRBV14 and TRBJ2-2, the full variable domain reads EAGVTQFPSHSVIEKGQTVTLRCDPISGHDNLYWYRRVMGKEIKFLLHFVKESKQDESGMPNNRFLAERTGGTYSTLKVQPAELEDSGVYFCASSPAGLAGGKGELFFGEGSRLTVL.

V and J are TRBV6-6 and TRBJ2-3, with 7 bases fitting TRBD2. Germline V gives CDR1 MNHNY, CDR2 SVGAGI (reference sequence). The CDR3 sequence is 14 residues long. Losses at the gene ends were 7 bases for V and 2 bases for J; bases not matched to a gene: 6. CDR3 residues: CASIAGGDTDTQYF. CDR3 DNA: TGTGCCAGCATAGCTGGGGGGGACACAGATACGCAGTATTTT.

This chain uses TRBV19 with TRBJ2-2; a weak D match, TRBD1 (6 bases). V was shortened by 7 bases and J by 4 bases, with 19 bases between the two germline ends. The germline CDR1 and CDR2 sequences are LNHDA and SQIVND (reference sequence). The CDR3 length is 16 residues. CDR3 bases: TGTGCCAGTACAGGTATAGGGGGAAGTGGCACCGGGGAGCTGTTTTTT. It specifies CASTGIGGSGTGELFF.

This rearrangement joins TRBV2 to TRBJ2-1; D perhaps matches TRBD1 (6 bases). With 4 bases removed from V and 10 bases from J, the gap between germline ends came to 14 bases. Germline assignment: CDR1 SNHLY and CDR2 FYNNEI. This CDR3 comprises 13 residues. Here the CDR3 reads CASSVTSRGEQFF. Written as DNA, the CDR3 is TGTGCCAGCAGTGTAACTTCGAGGGGGGAGCAGTTCTTC.

This clone appeared a single time. This chain links TRBV28 with TRBJ1-4; no firm D call. Between the trimmed V and J ends, which lost 1 base and 5 bases, there was a span of 8 bases. Germline-derived CDR1 and CDR2 are MDHEN and SYDVKM. The CDR3 consists of 14 residues. CDR3 bases: TGTGCCAGCAGTTTATCGGGAGGAAATGAAAAACTGTTTTTT. It yields the protein CASSLSGGNEKLFF.

The chain links TRBV9 to TRBJ2-1, with 10 bases fitting TRBD2. The CDR3 length is 17 residues. Germline V CDR1 and CDR2: SGDLS, YYNGEE. Germline trimming cut 2 bases from V and 0 bases from J; bases unmatched to any gene: 5. CDR3 in DNA: TGTGCCAGCAGCGTGGGGAGCGGGGGGGCCTCCTACAATGAGCAGTTCTTC. This translates into CASSVGSGGASYNEQFF.

Note on this clone: A far larger clone is a single base away, which makes a read error likely. Distinct nucleotide sequences in the sample also encode this CDR3. The V gene is TRBV7-9, the J gene TRBJ2-7; 9 bases agree with TRBD1. The CDR3 is 15 amino acids. Germline loops: CDR1 SEHNR, CDR2 FQNEAQ (reference sequence). The CDR3 protein is CASSLPTGGGYEQYF. The CDR3 region has the DNA TGCGCCAGCAGCCTGCCGACAGGGGGGGGTTACGAGCAGTACTTC.

CDR3 sequence: CASSPRRDRGKNTIYF. The CDR3 DNA reads TGCGCCAGCAGCCCACGCCGGGACAGGGGTAAAAACACCATATATTTT. The chain recombines TRBV5-1 with TRBJ1-3; 10 positions match TRBD1. The CDR3 runs to 16 residues. Germline V gene data show CDR1 as SGHRS and CDR2 as YFSETQ. The trim removed 4 bases at V and 6 bases at J, leaving 10 bases unmatched.

J is TRBJ2-7 and V is TRBV5-4; 12 bases fit TRBD2. The germline gives CDR1 SGHNT, CDR2 YYREEE (reference sequence). This CDR3 contains 15 residues. Trimming cost V 2 bases and J 4 bases; bases outside gene matches: 4. The CDR3 loop is CASSFLAGGLYEQYF. CDR3 nucleotide sequence: TGTGCCAGCAGCTTCCTAGCGGGGGGGCTATACGAGCAGTACTTC.

This chain uses TRBV5-1 with TRBJ2-1; 13 positions match TRBD2. The CDR3 length is 18 residues. Trimming took 5 bases from V and 6 from J; bases not matched to a gene: 14. Germline assignment: CDR1 SGHRS and CDR2 YFSETQ. The chain's CDR3 is CASRHYLRLAGGPNEQFF. Written as DNA, the CDR3 is TGCGCCAGCAGACATTACCTTAGACTAGCGGGGGGCCCCAATGAGCAGTTCTTC. Variable domain in full (rest from reference TRBV5-1 and TRBJ2-1): KAGVTQTPRYLIKTRGQQVTLSCSPISGHRSVSWYQQTPGQGLQFLFEYFSETQRNKGNFPGRFSGRQFSNSRSEMNVSTLELGDSALYLCASRHYLRLAGGPNEQFFGPGTRLTVL.

DNA of the CDR3: TGTGCCAGCAGCTTAGTGGTCGCAGGAAACATTCAGTACTTC. This sequence encodes CASSLVVAGNIQYF. The chain carries TRBV7-2 and TRBJ2-4; D is ambiguous. Germline CDR1 is SGHTA and CDR2 is FQGNSA. The length of the CDR3 is 14 residues. V was pared by 1 base and J by 6 bases, with 10 bases between.

The CDR3 region has the DNA TGTGCCAGCAGCCCCGGCGCGGATTTCTCTGGAAACACCATATATTTT. Amino acids: CASSPGADFSGNTIYF. The chain is built from TRBV9 and TRBJ1-3; D is unresolved. The germline CDR1 and CDR2 sequences are SGDLS and YYNGEE. The V and J ends lost 4 bases and 0 bases respectively, with 14 bases between them. The CDR3 length is 16 residues.

The genes are TRBV5-1 and TRBJ2-1; possible D gene TRBD2, 6 bases. Between the trimmed V and J ends, which lost 4 bases and 10 bases, there was a span of 15 bases. This CDR3 has 13 amino acids. CDR1 is SGHRS and CDR2 is YFSETQ in the germline V gene. The CDR3 region is CASSEDYPGEQFF. Written as DNA, the CDR3 is TGCGCCAGCAGCGAGGACTATCCCGGCGAGCAGTTCTTC.

This chain uses TRBV6-5 with TRBJ2-3; D unclear. In germline, CDR1 is MNHEY, CDR2 SVGAGI. The CDR3 consists of 13 residues. V lost 0 bases, J lost 4 bases, and 5 bases lay in between. The CDR3 DNA reads as TGTGCCAGCAGTTACTCGTATGCAGATACGCAGTATTTT. Its protein is CASSYSYADTQYF.

This clone was observed once. The chain is built from TRBV5-4 and TRBJ1-4; no firm D call. The V and J ends lost 0 bases and 3 bases respectively, with 6 bases between them. This CDR3 spans 14 amino acids. CDR1 is SGHNT and CDR2 is YYREEE in the germline V gene (reference sequence). The CDR3 nucleotides read TGTGCCAGCAGCTTGGCGGGGTCTAATGAAAAACTGTTTTTT. It specifies CASSLAGSNEKLFF.

The CDR3 DNA is TGTGCCAGCGGTCTAGCGGGGGGGCCCACAGATACGCAGTATTTT. Translation: CASGLAGGPTDTQYF. The V call is TRBV6-5, the J call TRBJ2-3, with 12 positions matching TRBD2. The V gene's germline CDR1 is MNHEY and CDR2 SVGAGI. J was trimmed by 2 bases and V by 8 bases; bases with no gene match: 5. This CDR3 is 15 amino acids long.

The V call is TRBV11-3, the J call TRBJ2-1; tentatively, D is TRBD2 (6 bases). Germline-derived CDR1 and CDR2 are SGHNT and YENEEA. The CDR3 has 14 residues. V lost 5 bases to trimming and J lost 3 bases, with 11 bases between them. The DNA of the CDR3 is TGTGCCAGCAGCGTTGGGGGACTCTACAATGAGCAGTTCTTC. Amino acid sequence: CASSVGGLYNEQFF.

The V call is TRBV19, the J call TRBJ1-6; D possibly corresponds to TRBD1 (6 bases). Germline V lookup: CDR1 LNHDA, CDR2 SQIVND (reference sequence). The CDR3 runs to 16 residues. Trimming removed 6 bases from V and 9 bases from J, with 21 bases in between. This CDR3 reads CASSQRATGGGSPLHF. The CDR3 nucleotides are TGTGCCAGTAGCCAGAGGGCGACAGGAGGTGGTTCACCCCTCCACTTT. Based on the CDR3 plus reference TRBV19 and TRBJ1-6, the full variable domain is DGGITQSPKYLFRKEGQNVTLSCEQNLNHDAMYWYRQDPGQGLRLIYYSQIVNDFQKGDIAEGYSVSREKKESFPLTVTSAQKNPTAFYLCASSQRATGGGSPLHFGNGTRLTVT.

The chain uses TRBV5-1 and TRBJ1-2, with 10 bases identical to TRBD1. Unmatched junction bases numbered 6, after V lost 1 base and J lost 3 bases. Germline V lookup: CDR1 SGHRS, CDR2 YFSETQ. This CDR3 spans 16 amino acids. CDR3: CASSLRGTGADYGYTF. As DNA, the CDR3 is TGCGCCAGCAGCTTGCGCGGGACAGGGGCGGACTATGGCTACACCTTC.

This clone was detected ten times or more. V gene TRBV5-1 combines with J gene TRBJ1-1; TRBD1 matches 7 bases. The CDR3 contains 15 residues. The V and J ends lost 4 bases and 2 bases, in that order; junction bases with no gene match: 8. Germline V gene sequence: CDR1 SGHRS, CDR2 YFSETQ. In DNA, the CDR3 is TGCGCCAGCAGCAGAACCGGGACAGAAAACACTGAAGCTTTCTTT. Protein: CASSRTGTENTEAFF.

The rearrangement joins TRBV12-5 to TRBJ2-2; D possibly corresponds to TRBD1 (6 bases). This CDR3 has 16 residues. V was shortened by 1 base and J by 5 bases, with 14 bases between the two germline ends. Germline V gives CDR1 LGHNT, CDR2 FRNRAP. In DNA form, the CDR3 reads TGTGCTAGTGGTTTGGATCTGAGGGGGTGGACCGGGGAGCTGTTTTTT. Protein: CASGLDLRGWTGELFF.

The chain couples TRBV4-1 to TRBJ2-6, with 8 bases matching TRBD1. Germline CDR1 and CDR2: MGHRA and YSYEKL. Trimming removed 3 bases from V and 2 bases from J; junction bases left unmatched: 3. The CDR3 is made up of 16 amino acids. CDR3 region: CASSQADRAGANVLTF. The CDR3 bases are TGCGCCAGCAGCCAGGCGGACAGGGCTGGGGCCAACGTCCTGACTTTC.

The V and J genes are TRBV13 and TRBJ1-3; TRBD1 might be the D (5 bases). The CDR3 covers 16 residues. Germline CDR1 is PRHDT and CDR2 is FYEKMQ (reference sequence). Between the trimmed V and J ends, which lost 2 bases and 4 bases, there was a span of 15 bases. CDR3 nucleotide sequence: TGTGCCAGCAGCTTACAGTGGCAGGGTAGAGGAAACACCATATATTTT. Translating it yields CASSLQWQGRGNTIYF.

The rearrangement joins TRBV6-5 to TRBJ2-1; the D gene is possibly TRBD1 (6 bases). CDR3 length equals 15 residues. Germline V gives CDR1 MNHEY, CDR2 SVGAGI. Trimming removed 6 bases from V and 0 bases from J, with 12 bases in between. CDR3 nucleotides: TGTGCCAGCAGGAAACAGGGAAGCTCCTACAATGAGCAGTTCTTC. Residues: CASRKQGSSYNEQFF.

The chain joins TRBV27 to TRBJ1-5; D is unclear. V lost 4 bases and J lost 6, with 13 bases in between. This CDR3 contains 14 residues. Germline V lookup: CDR1 MNHEY, CDR2 SMNVEV (reference sequence). The CDR3 nucleotides read TGTGCCAGCAGTTCGTTAAAAATTTTTCAGCCCCAGCATTTT. Translated, it gives CASSSLKIFQPQHF.

This clone was picked up a small number of times. The rearrangement uses TRBV5-1 and TRBJ2-2; no reliable D call. Germline loops: CDR1 SGHRS, CDR2 YFSETQ. This CDR3 contains 15 residues. The ends were cut back, 4 bases at V and 0 bases at J, with 10 bases in the middle. The CDR3 region has the DNA TGCGCCAGCAGCGTAAGCCCCCCGAACACCGGGGAGCTGTTTTTT. It specifies CASSVSPPNTGELFF.

The chain has TRBV5-1 and TRBJ1-2; 9 bases map to TRBD1. The J segment lost 7 bases and the V segment lost 1 base, leaving 5 bases of the junction unmatched. Per the germline V gene, CDR1 is SGHRS and CDR2 is YFSETQ. CDR3 length: 14 residues. The CDR3 region is CASSLLQGAGGYTF. CDR3 DNA: TGCGCCAGCAGCTTGTTACAGGGGGCGGGTGGCTACACCTTC.

The chain combines TRBV5-1 with TRBJ2-7; TRBD1 is a possible D gene (6 bases). V was cut by 3 bases and J by 4 bases, with 20 bases left in between. This CDR3 is 16 amino acids long. CDR1 and CDR2 (germline): SGHRS, YFSETQ. DNA of the CDR3: TGCGCCAGCAGCTGCTACAGGGCCCGCTACTTTTACGAGCAGTACTTC. Translating it yields CASSCYRARYFYEQYF.

There are a few counts of this clone. The chain employs TRBV4-2 and TRBJ1-4; D is unresolved. Germline V gives CDR1 LGHNA, CDR2 YNFKEQ. This CDR3 spans 17 amino acids. Trimming took off 2 bases at V and 0 bases at J, with 13 bases between the two ends. CDR3 loop: CASSQWAGMATNEKLFF. In DNA form, the CDR3 reads TGTGCCAGCAGCCAATGGGCGGGGATGGCAACTAATGAAAAACTGTTTTTT.